This TCR beta chain was profiled in a study of T cells in women clearing cervical HPV infection. From germline, CDR1 is MDHEN and CDR2 SYDVKM. The CDR3 consists of 14 residues. The V end lost 6 bases, the J end lost 2 bases, and 14 bases lay between the germline ends. Notes on this clone: Read coverage stops 3 residues before the CDR3 terminus; the germline J gene supplies the remainder.

Sequencing used immunoSEQ multiplex PCR; TCRdb keeps in-frame clones, though not all of them. This listing includes some 16,000 clones. The sequenced sample consisted of blood buffy coat. This receptor was obtained from a woman aged 18-70 years with a cervical HPV16 infection that either progressed to CIN3+ or cleared (not recorded which). V gene TRBV28 combines with J gene TRBJ2-7; the D is unclear. The part of the CDR3 DNA that was read is TGTGCCAGCAGAACCCCAGTGTACCCCTACGAG. Its translation is CASRTPVYPYE. The entire CDR3 reads CASRTPVYPYEQYF.